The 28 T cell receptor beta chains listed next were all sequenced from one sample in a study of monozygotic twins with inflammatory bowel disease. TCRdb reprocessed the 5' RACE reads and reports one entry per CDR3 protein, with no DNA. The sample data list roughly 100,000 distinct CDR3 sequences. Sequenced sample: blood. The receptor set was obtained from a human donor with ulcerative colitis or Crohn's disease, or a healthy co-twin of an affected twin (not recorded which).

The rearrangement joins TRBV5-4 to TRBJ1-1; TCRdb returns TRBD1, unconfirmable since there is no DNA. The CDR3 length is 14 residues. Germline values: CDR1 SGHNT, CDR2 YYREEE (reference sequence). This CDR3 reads CASRPGQRNTEAFF.

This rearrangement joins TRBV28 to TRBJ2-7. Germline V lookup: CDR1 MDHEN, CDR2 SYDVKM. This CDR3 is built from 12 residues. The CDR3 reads CASSLGFGEQYF.

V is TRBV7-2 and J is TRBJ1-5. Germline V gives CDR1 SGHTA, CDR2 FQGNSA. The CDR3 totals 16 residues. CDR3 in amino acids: CASSQAGSRNNQPQHF.

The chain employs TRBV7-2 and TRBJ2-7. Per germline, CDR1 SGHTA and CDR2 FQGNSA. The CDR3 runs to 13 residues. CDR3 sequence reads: CASSLEEPYEQYF.

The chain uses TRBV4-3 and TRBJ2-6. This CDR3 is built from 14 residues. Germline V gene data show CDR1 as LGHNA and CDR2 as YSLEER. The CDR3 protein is CASSPYPGANVLTF.

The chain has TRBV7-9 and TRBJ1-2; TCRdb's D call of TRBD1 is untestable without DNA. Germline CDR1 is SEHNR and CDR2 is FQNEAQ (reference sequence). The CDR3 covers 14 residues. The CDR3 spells CASSAGTDSAGYTF.

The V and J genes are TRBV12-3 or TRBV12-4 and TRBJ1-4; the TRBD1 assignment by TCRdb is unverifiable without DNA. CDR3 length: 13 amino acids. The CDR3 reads CASRGRGYEKLFF.

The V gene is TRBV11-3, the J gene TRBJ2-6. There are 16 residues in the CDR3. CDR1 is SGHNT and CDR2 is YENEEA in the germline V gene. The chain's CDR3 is CASSPRSPSGANVLTF.

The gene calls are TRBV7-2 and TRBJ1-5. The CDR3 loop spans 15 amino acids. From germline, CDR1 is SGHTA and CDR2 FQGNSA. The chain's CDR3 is CASSQDGTSNQPQHF.

CDR3: CASSEPGIDEQFF. The chain has TRBV10-2 and TRBJ2-1; TCRdb picks TRBD1, but there is no DNA to check that call. The CDR3 is 13 amino acids. The germline V gene has CDR1 WSHSY and CDR2 SAAADI.

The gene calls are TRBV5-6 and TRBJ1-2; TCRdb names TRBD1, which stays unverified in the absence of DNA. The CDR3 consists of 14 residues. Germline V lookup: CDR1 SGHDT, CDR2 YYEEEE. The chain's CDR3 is CASSLPGTGGGYTF.

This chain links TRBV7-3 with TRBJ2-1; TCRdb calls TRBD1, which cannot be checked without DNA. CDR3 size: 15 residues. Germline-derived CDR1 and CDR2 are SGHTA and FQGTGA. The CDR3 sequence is CASSSTRGASNEQFF.

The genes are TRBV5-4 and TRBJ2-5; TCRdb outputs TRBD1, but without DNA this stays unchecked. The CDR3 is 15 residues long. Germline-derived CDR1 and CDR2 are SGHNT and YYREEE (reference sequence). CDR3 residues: CASSPDRGRLETQYF.

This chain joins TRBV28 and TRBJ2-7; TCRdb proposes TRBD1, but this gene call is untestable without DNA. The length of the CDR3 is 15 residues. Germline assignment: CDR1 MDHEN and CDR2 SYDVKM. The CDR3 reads CASSPNRGRLYEQYF.

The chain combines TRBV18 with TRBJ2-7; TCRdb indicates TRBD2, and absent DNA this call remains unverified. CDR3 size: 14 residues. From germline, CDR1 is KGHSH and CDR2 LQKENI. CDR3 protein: CASSPGLGTYEQYF.

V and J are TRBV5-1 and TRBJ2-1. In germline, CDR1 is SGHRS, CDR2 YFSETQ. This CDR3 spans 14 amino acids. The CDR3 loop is CASTGGGTYNEQFF.

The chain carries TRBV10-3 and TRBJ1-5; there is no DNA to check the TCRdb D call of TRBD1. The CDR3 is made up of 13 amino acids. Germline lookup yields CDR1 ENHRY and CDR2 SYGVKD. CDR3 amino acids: CAISDSGDQPQHF.

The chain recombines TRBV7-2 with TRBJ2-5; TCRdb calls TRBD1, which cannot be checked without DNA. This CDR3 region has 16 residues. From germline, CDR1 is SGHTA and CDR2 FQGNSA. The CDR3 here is CASSGTGTKGGETQYF.

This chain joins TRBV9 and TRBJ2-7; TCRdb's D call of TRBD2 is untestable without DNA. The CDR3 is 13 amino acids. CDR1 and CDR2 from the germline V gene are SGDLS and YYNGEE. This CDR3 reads CASSPGRNYEQYF.

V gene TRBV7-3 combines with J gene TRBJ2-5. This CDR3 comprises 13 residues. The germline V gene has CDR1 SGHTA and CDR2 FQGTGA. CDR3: CASSLFTDRTQYF.

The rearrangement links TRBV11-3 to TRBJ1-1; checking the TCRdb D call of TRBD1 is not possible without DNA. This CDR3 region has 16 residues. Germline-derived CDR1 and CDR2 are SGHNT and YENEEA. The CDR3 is CASSIPGESSGTEAFF.

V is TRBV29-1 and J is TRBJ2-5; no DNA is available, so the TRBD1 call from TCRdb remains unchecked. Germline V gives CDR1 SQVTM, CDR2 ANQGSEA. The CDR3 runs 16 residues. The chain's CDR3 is CSAWNDRDRRQETQYF.

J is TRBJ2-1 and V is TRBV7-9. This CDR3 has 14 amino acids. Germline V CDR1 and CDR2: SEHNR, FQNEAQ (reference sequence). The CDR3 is CASRLADLYNEQFF. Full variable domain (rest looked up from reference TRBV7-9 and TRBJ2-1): DTGVSQNPRHKITKRGQNVTFRCDPISEHNRLYWYRQTLGQGPEFLTYFQNEAQLEKSRLLSDRFSAERPKGSFSTLEIQRTEQGDSAMYLCASRLADLYNEQFFGPGTRLTVL.

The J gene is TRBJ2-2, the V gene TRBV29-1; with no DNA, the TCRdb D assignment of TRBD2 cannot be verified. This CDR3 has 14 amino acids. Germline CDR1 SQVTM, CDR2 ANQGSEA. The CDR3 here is CSVAGSGNTGELFF.

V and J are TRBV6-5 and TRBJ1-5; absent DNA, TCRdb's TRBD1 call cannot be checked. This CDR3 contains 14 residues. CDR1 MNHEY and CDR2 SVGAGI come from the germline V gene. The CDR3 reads CASSSDRSYQPQHF.

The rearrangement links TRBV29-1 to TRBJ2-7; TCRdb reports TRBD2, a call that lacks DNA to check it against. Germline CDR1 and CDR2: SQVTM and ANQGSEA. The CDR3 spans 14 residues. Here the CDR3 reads CSVLSAGGPYEQYF.

CDR3 in amino acids: CAAKGAGGKNIQYF. V usage is TRBV28 and J usage is TRBJ2-4; the D call of TRBD1 rests on TCRdb alone, since no DNA is present to check it. The CDR3 extends over 14 amino acids. Germline V CDR1 and CDR2: MDHEN, SYDVKM.

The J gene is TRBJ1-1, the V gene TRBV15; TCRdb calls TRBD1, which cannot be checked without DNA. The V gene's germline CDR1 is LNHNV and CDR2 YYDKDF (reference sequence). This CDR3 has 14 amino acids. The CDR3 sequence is CATSSQGAFNTAFF.